This T cell receptor (beta chain) was retrieved from a study of blood T cell repertoires in COVID-19. Produced via immunoSEQ multiplex PCR; TCRdb's table is partial and in-frame only. The sample includes roughly 180,000 clones, approximately 80% of them seen just once. Looked up from germline, CDR1 is SGHTA and CDR2 is FQGNSA. The length of the CDR3 is 15 residues. Trimming removed 2 bases from V and 8 bases from J; junction bases left unmatched: 8. The receptor was isolated from a man aged 55 to 70 who had been exposed to COVID-19. The source material was PBMCs or T cells enriched from blood (not recorded which). The V call is TRBV7-2, the J call TRBJ2-3, with 9 bases identical to TRBD2. The CDR3 loop is CASSLSSLAGFTQYF. Here the CDR3 DNA reads TGTGCCAGCAGCTTATCTAGCCTAGCGGGATTTACGCAGTATTTT.